One sample yielded the 31 T cell receptor beta chains listed below, sequenced in a study of metastatic and nonmetastatic thyroid tumors. All patients were untreated before thyroid surgery. TCRdb re-processed the PCR reads through MiXCR. The top ten hold under 30% of the sample, which has 20,000 or so clones, around 40% seen once. The sample consisted of tumor tissue. The source is a female donor with papillary thyroid cancer or a benign thyroid nodule (not recorded which). Some clones in this sample may be carry-over from other donors' samples.

The chain is built from TRBV5-1 and TRBJ2-5; 14 positions agree with TRBD2. V lost 3 bases to trimming and J lost 5 bases; unmatched junction nucleotides: 6. Germline lookup yields CDR1 SGHRS and CDR2 YFSETQ. The CDR3 loop spans 16 amino acids. The chain's CDR3 is CASSWGLAGVGETQYF. DNA for the CDR3: TGCGCCAGCAGCTGGGGACTAGCGGGAGTCGGGGAGACCCAGTACTTC.

The chain's CDR3 is CATDSGANVLTF. CDR3 DNA: TGTGCCACGGACTCTGGGGCCAACGTCCTGACTTTC. The V gene is TRBV19, the J gene TRBJ2-6; no clear D. This CDR3 has 12 amino acids. From germline, CDR1 is LNHDA and CDR2 SQIVND (reference sequence). The V gene lost 10 bases and the J gene lost 0 bases, with 4 bases spanning the gap. The whole variable domain, filled in from reference TRBV19 and TRBJ2-6, reads DGGITQSPKYLFRKEGQNVTLSCEQNLNHDAMYWYRQDPGQGLRLIYYSQIVNDFQKGDIAEGYSVSREKKESFPLTVTSAQKNPTAFYLCATDSGANVLTFGAGSRLTVL.

This rearrangement joins TRBV6-6 to TRBJ1-3; a weak D match, TRBD1 (5 bases). Germline-derived CDR1 and CDR2 are MNHNY and SVGAGI (reference sequence). The length of the CDR3 is 15 residues. With 0 bases removed from V and 5 bases from J, the gap between germline ends came to 11 bases. The CDR3 bases are TGTGCCAGCAGTTACTCGGTTGGGGGTCGAAACACCATATATTTT. Its protein product is CASSYSVGGRNTIYF.

V usage is TRBV5-1 and J usage is TRBJ2-6; D gene ambiguous. V was trimmed by 1 base and J by 3 bases, leaving 2 bases between them. From germline, CDR1 is SGHRS and CDR2 YFSETQ. The CDR3 length is 13 residues. This CDR3 reads CASSLNGANVLTF. In DNA, the CDR3 is TGCGCCAGCAGCTTGAATGGGGCCAACGTCCTGACTTTC.

This chain joins TRBV13 and TRBJ2-1, with 14 bases aligning to TRBD2. Germline lookup yields CDR1 PRHDT and CDR2 FYEKMQ (reference sequence). The CDR3 length is 18 residues. Trimming took 0 bases from V and 7 from J; bases not matched to a gene: 8. DNA of the CDR3: TGTGCCAGCAGCTTAGGGTTGGGACTAGCGGGAGATAGGAATGAGCAGTTCTTC. This encodes CASSLGLGLAGDRNEQFF. The full variable domain, completed using reference TRBV13 and TRBJ2-1, is AAGVIQSPRHLIKEKRETATLKCYPIPRHDTVYWYQQGPGQDPQFLISFYEKMQSDKGSIPDRFSAQQFSDYHSELNMSSLELGDSALYFCASSLGLGLAGDRNEQFFGPGTRLTVL.

Only a few counts were recorded for this clone. This chain joins TRBV28 and TRBJ2-7; TRBD1 aligns across 10 bases. CDR3 length: 15 residues. Per germline, CDR1 MDHEN and CDR2 SYDVKM. J was trimmed by 3 bases and V by 7 bases; bases with no gene match: 9. The CDR3 nucleotides read TGTGCCAGCACCTCCCGGGACAGGGGCTTCTACGAGCAGTACTTC. Its translation: CASTSRDRGFYEQYF.

This clone came up a few times. The V and J genes are TRBV10-2 and TRBJ1-3; D remains ambiguous. There are 14 residues in the CDR3. Trimming stripped 0 bases from V and 0 bases from J, with 3 bases between. The germline gives CDR1 WSHSY, CDR2 SAAADI. CDR3: CASSESGSGNTIYF. DNA of the CDR3: TGCGCCAGCAGTGAGTCGGGCTCTGGAAACACCATATATTTT.

This chain uses TRBV5-1 with TRBJ2-3, with a possible D match to TRBD1 (5 bases). The CDR3 has 15 amino acids. V was clipped by 0 bases and J by 2 bases, with 10 bases between them. CDR1 SGHRS and CDR2 YFSETQ come from the germline V gene. DNA of the CDR3: TGCGCCAGCAGCTTGGCACAGGCGTCCACAGATACGCAGTATTTT. Protein sequence: CASSLAQASTDTQYF.

The chain carries TRBV6-1 and TRBJ1-3, with D perhaps TRBD1 (5 bases). In germline, CDR1 is MNHNS, CDR2 SASEGT. Trimming removed 3 bases from V and 8 bases from J, with 14 bases in between. The CDR3 is 14 residues long. The CDR3 sequence: CASSDPGGDDTIYF. CDR3 nucleotide sequence: TGTGCCAGCAGTGACCCTGGAGGGGACGACACCATATATTTT.

The chain links TRBV18 to TRBJ1-4; 10 nucleotides match TRBD1. The CDR3 extends over 14 amino acids. V lost 6 bases, J lost 8 bases, and 6 bases stayed unmatched. Germline V gene data show CDR1 as KGHSH and CDR2 as LQKENI. CDR3: CASSRDRGNEKLFF. As DNA, the CDR3 is TGTGCCAGCTCCCGGGACAGGGGCAACGAAAAACTGTTTTTT.

This clone was seen a few times. The rearrangement joins TRBV7-2 to TRBJ2-1, with D perhaps matching TRBD2 (6 bases). V was cut by 0 bases and J by 7 bases, with 13 bases left in between. The CDR3 spans 15 residues. Germline values: CDR1 SGHTA, CDR2 FQGNSA. The CDR3 is CASSLAAGRANEQFF. The CDR3 DNA follows: TGTGCCAGCAGCTTAGCGGCGGGACGGGCGAATGAGCAGTTCTTC.

The chain employs TRBV2 and TRBJ1-2; 8 bases fit TRBD1. With 3 bases clipped from V and 2 bases from J, the junction kept 17 bases outside the gene matches. CDR1 is SNHLY and CDR2 is FYNNEI in the germline V gene. CDR3 size: 19 residues. For the CDR3, the DNA is TGTGCCAGCAGTGAGTTTTCTGGGACAGGCCCTTCTTCCAACTATGGCTACACCTTC. Its translation is CASSEFSGTGPSSNYGYTF.

This clone was picked up a small number of times. A much larger clone lies one base from this, so it may be a read error. Other DNA sequences in this specimen translate into the identical CDR3. V usage is TRBV27 and J usage is TRBJ2-2; D assignment may be TRBD1 or TRBD2 (5 bases each). Germline loops: CDR1 MNHEY, CDR2 SMNVEV (reference sequence). The CDR3 runs 14 residues. CDR3 in amino acids: CASSLGRQFGELFF. In DNA, the CDR3 is TGTGCCAGCAGCCTAGGGAGACAGTTCGGGGAACTGTTTTTT.

The chain uses TRBV12-3 or TRBV12-4 and TRBJ2-2; D remains ambiguous. This CDR3 comprises 10 residues. V lost 8 bases, J lost 6 bases, and 4 bases lay in between. The CDR3 reads CASDSGELFF. The CDR3 coding sequence is TGTGCCAGCGATTCCGGGGAGCTGTTTTTT.

The chain links TRBV9 to TRBJ2-5, with D possibly being TRBD2 (6 bases). The CDR3 runs to 13 residues. The germline V and J ends were trimmed by 3 bases and 5 bases, with 11 bases remaining between them. CDR1 and CDR2 (germline): SGDLS, YYNGEE. The CDR3 loop reads CASSAGEVETQYF. DNA for the CDR3: TGTGCCAGCAGCGCGGGGGAGGTGGAGACCCAGTACTTC.

The chain recombines TRBV7-3 with TRBJ2-2, with D possibly being TRBD1 (5 bases). The CDR3 loop spans 14 amino acids. CDR1 SGHTA and CDR2 FQGTGA come from the germline V gene. Deletions cut 3 bases from V and 4 bases from J, with 9 bases between. The CDR3 protein is CASSFSGRTGELFF. CDR3 DNA: TGTGCCAGCAGCTTCTCAGGGCGCACCGGGGAGCTGTTTTTT. The entire variable domain, with the rest obtained from reference TRBV7-3 and TRBJ2-2, is as follows: GAGVSQTPSNKVTEKGKYVELRCDPISGHTALYWYRQSLGQGPEFLIYFQGTGAADDSGLPNDRFFAVRPEGSVSTLKIQRTERGDSAVYLCASSFSGRTGELFFGEGSRLTVL.

In this sample, this clone turned up a few times. The J gene is TRBJ2-5, the V gene TRBV24-1; no firm D call. The CDR3 runs to 12 residues. Germline V CDR1 and CDR2: KGHDR, SFDVKD. V was cut by 3 bases and J by 4 bases, with 5 bases left in between. Written as DNA, the CDR3 is TGTGCCACCAGTGATCCAAGAGAGACCCAGTACTTC. Protein: CATSDPRETQYF.

V and J are TRBV10-1 and TRBJ2-7; D remains ambiguous. CDR1 and CDR2 from the germline V gene are WNHNN and SYGVQD (reference sequence). CDR3 size: 13 residues. V lost 2 bases to trimming and J lost 3 bases, with 8 bases between them. In DNA, the CDR3 is TGCGCCAGCAGTGAGGAGGTTGGCTACGAGCAGTACTTC. Translated: CASSEEVGYEQYF.

This clone has more than one count but fewer than ten. CDR3 loop: CASSYGGGTADLGYTF. The CDR3 region has the DNA TGTGCCAGCAGTTACGGGGGGGGGACCGCCGACCTCGGCTACACCTTC. The rearrangement links TRBV6-5 to TRBJ1-2, with D possibly being TRBD1 (5 bases). Looked up from germline, CDR1 is MNHEY and CDR2 is SVGAGI. V lost 2 bases and J lost 8, with 21 bases in between. This CDR3 is 16 amino acids long.

The chain is built from TRBV6-2 or TRBV6-3 and TRBJ2-6; D not certain. Trimming removed 2 bases from V and 2 bases from J, with 7 bases in between. Germline V gene data show CDR1 as MNHEY and CDR2 as SVGEGT. This CDR3 is built from 15 residues. CDR3 loop: CASSYKGTGANVLTF. CDR3 nucleotides: TGTGCCAGCAGTTACAAGGGCACTGGGGCCAACGTCCTGACTTTC.

The sample holds a few counts of this clone. The chain links TRBV6-1 to TRBJ2-7; D unclear. The CDR3 has 14 residues. V was pared by 7 bases and J by 1 base, with 14 bases between. Germline CDR1 reads MNHNS; CDR2 reads SASEGT. Written as DNA, the CDR3 is TGTGCCAGCACCGAGTGGACGGAGTCCTACGAGCAGTACTTC. Encoded protein: CASTEWTESYEQYF.

This clone was seen once. The V and J genes are TRBV5-1 and TRBJ2-1, with 11 bases fitting TRBD2. The CDR3 spans 17 residues. V lost 4 bases to trimming and J lost 2 bases; unmatched junction nucleotides: 8. Germline lookup yields CDR1 SGHRS and CDR2 YFSETQ. The CDR3 bases are TGCGCCAGCAGCGGAACCGGGACTAGCGGAACCTACAATGAGCAGTTCTTC. This encodes CASSGTGTSGTYNEQFF.

The chain recombines TRBV12-3 or TRBV12-4 with TRBJ1-2, with TRBD1 matching 7 bases. The CDR3 contains 15 residues. V shed 2 bases and J 4 bases; nucleotides not matched to a gene: 7. Here the CDR3 reads CASSLRGQSSYGYTF. CDR3 nucleotides: TGTGCCAGCAGTTTAAGGGGACAGTCTTCCTATGGCTACACCTTC.

The V and J genes are TRBV20-1 and TRBJ2-1, with 12 nucleotides matching TRBD2. Germline CDR1 is DFQATT and CDR2 is SNEGSKA (reference sequence). This CDR3 region has 19 residues. The V gene end was trimmed by 1 base and the J gene end by 0 bases; junction bases not matched to a gene: 10. CDR3 region: CSARVRVTSGGSSYNEQFF. CDR3 DNA: TGCAGTGCTAGAGTGCGGGTGACTAGCGGGGGTAGCTCCTACAATGAGCAGTTCTTC.

The chain uses TRBV11-2 and TRBJ1-3; 8 bases are a match to TRBD1. Germline CDR1 and CDR2: SGHAT and FQNNGV. CDR3 length equals 16 residues. Trimming cost V 4 bases and J 3 bases; bases outside gene matches: 8. The CDR3 reads CASSSQQGVGGNTIYF. The CDR3 region has the DNA TGTGCCAGCAGCTCCCAACAGGGGGTAGGTGGAAACACCATATATTTT.

The V gene is TRBV10-3, the J gene TRBJ2-7; the D call may be TRBD1 or TRBD2 (5 bases each). This CDR3 has 13 amino acids. Deletions cut 4 bases from V and 5 bases from J, with 12 bases between. Germline V gives CDR1 ENHRY, CDR2 SYGVKD. Here the CDR3 reads CAISGRESDEQYF. The DNA of the CDR3 is TGTGCCATCAGTGGCAGGGAGTCCGACGAGCAGTACTTC.

This clone was seen only once. The chain combines TRBV11-2 with TRBJ1-2, with D hard to call. Germline V gene lookup returns CDR1 SGHAT and CDR2 FQNNGV. V was cut by 1 base and J by 7 bases, with 13 bases left in between. The CDR3 is 14 amino acids. The CDR3 DNA reads as TGTGCCAGCAGCTTAGGAGGTTCGGGTGGTGGCTACACCTTC. Translated, it gives CASSLGGSGGGYTF.

This clone was observed a single time. The chain recombines TRBV30 with TRBJ2-1; D possibly corresponds to TRBD1 (5 bases). V gave up 5 bases and J gave up 10 bases, with 12 bases separating them. CDR3 length: 11 amino acids. Germline V CDR1 and CDR2: GTSNPN, SVGIG (reference sequence). As DNA, the CDR3 is TGTGCCTGGGGGGCCGCGTTGGAGCAGTTCTTC. It encodes CAWGAALEQFF.

The chain is built from TRBV5-1 and TRBJ2-7; D remains unclear. Trimming cost V 0 bases and J 3 bases, with 13 bases left between them. Germline V gives CDR1 SGHRS, CDR2 YFSETQ. The CDR3 covers 15 residues. The CDR3 is CASSLVQVGGYEQYF. CDR3 in DNA: TGCGCCAGCAGCTTGGTTCAGGTTGGTGGCTACGAGCAGTACTTC.

This clone has more than one count but fewer than ten. The chain joins TRBV6-1 to TRBJ2-7; 13 bases are shared with TRBD2. The CDR3 spans 14 residues. V shed 6 bases and J 4 bases; nucleotides not matched to a gene: 3. The V gene's germline CDR1 is MNHNS and CDR2 SASEGT. The CDR3 region has the DNA TGTGCCAGCAGACGACTAGCGGGAGGTTACGAGCAGTACTTC. It is translated as CASRRLAGGYEQYF.

This clone is large in the sample. The chain combines TRBV4-2 with TRBJ2-3, with TRBD2 identical over 10 bases. Per the germline V gene, CDR1 is LGHNA and CDR2 is YNFKEQ. After removal of 4 bases from V and 0 bases from J, the junction contained 13 bases not matched to a gene. The CDR3 is 19 residues long. This chain's CDR3 is CASSPGVGTTSGSTDTQYF. The CDR3 DNA is TGTGCCAGCAGCCCTGGGGTTGGAACGACTAGCGGGAGCACAGATACGCAGTATTTT.